This TCR beta chain is from a study of blood T cell repertoires in COVID-19. Study overall: Samples came from the United States, Italy and Spain, spanning acute and convalescent COVID-19. T cells, B-cell-depleted T cells, or PBMCs provided the cDNA or gDNA that served as material.

Using immunoSEQ multiplex PCR, the repertoire was profiled, and TCRdb retains in-frame clones only, with some absent. The profile shows under 200,000 clones, under 90% of them singletons. V shed 5 bases and J 4 bases; nucleotides not matched to a gene: 8. The germline CDR1 and CDR2 sequences are GTSNPN and SVGIG (reference sequence). This CDR3 is 15 amino acids long. The sequencing sample was made of peripheral blood. The V gene is TRBV30, the J gene TRBJ2-1; 10 bases fit TRBD2. The clonotype was recovered from a man aged 55-75 years with acute or convalescent COVID-19. As DNA, the CDR3 is TGTGCCTGGGATACCGGGACTAGCGAGTACAATGAGCAGTTCTTC. Amino acid sequence: CAWDTGTSEYNEQFF.